The sequence of this TCR beta chain was determined in a study of beta chain features in type 1 diabetes. The study's findings and limits: When VDJ junctions were examined, type 1 diabetes patients showed fewer insertions and more deletions. A definitive answer on HLA type influencing TCRB rearrangement was not reached here. Type 1 diabetes patients had TCRB CDR3s that were shorter (moderately but significantly so) in all four CD4+ subsets.

Expressed TCRB transcripts were sequenced, since all the RNA that had been isolated was reverse transcribed. Sequencing of naive, central memory and regulatory T cell samples gave an average of about 3.57 million reads. The assay was immunoSEQ multiplex PCR, and TCRdb's table has in-frame clones only and misses some. The sample carries some 250,000 clones, roughly 30% recorded once. A few counts support this clone. Its antigen is unidentified. The CDR3 covers 14 residues. Germline values: CDR1 MNHNY, CDR2 SVGAGI (reference sequence). V was clipped by 6 bases and J by 8 bases; unmatched bases: 11. The TCR was taken from a man aged 25-45 years in good health. Source material: central memory CD4+ T cells from blood. This chain connects TRBV6-6 to TRBJ1-2; 8 nucleotides match TRBD1. The DNA for the CDR3 is TGTGCCAGCAGCAAGGACAGGGCCCCCTACGGCTACACCTTC. Translating it yields CASSKDRAPYGYTF.